This TCR beta chain was documented in a study of blood T cell repertoires in COVID-19. The V end was cut by 4 bases, the J end by 2 bases, with 14 bases between. Germline assignment: CDR1 SEHNR and CDR2 FQNEAQ (reference sequence). The CDR3 has 15 residues. TCRdb's table, derived via immunoSEQ multiplex PCR, lists solely in-frame clones and lacks some. The profile shows 90,000 to 100,000 clones, 87% of them singletons. Sequenced: peripheral blood. The V gene is TRBV7-9, the J gene TRBJ1-1, with D perhaps TRBD1 (5 bases). The receptor was isolated from a woman between 55 and 75 years old with COVID-19, enrolled during active disease. The CDR3 region is CASSSGKGPNTEAFF. As DNA, the CDR3 is TGTGCCAGCAGCTCAGGGAAGGGGCCAAACACTGAAGCTTTCTTT. Filled out from reference TRBV7-9 and TRBJ1-1, the complete variable domain reads DTGVSQNPRHKITKRGQNVTFRCDPISEHNRLYWYRQTLGQGPEFLTYFQNEAQLEKSRLLSDRFSAERPKGSFSTLEIQRTEQGDSAMYLCASSSGKGPNTEAFFGQGTRLTVV.